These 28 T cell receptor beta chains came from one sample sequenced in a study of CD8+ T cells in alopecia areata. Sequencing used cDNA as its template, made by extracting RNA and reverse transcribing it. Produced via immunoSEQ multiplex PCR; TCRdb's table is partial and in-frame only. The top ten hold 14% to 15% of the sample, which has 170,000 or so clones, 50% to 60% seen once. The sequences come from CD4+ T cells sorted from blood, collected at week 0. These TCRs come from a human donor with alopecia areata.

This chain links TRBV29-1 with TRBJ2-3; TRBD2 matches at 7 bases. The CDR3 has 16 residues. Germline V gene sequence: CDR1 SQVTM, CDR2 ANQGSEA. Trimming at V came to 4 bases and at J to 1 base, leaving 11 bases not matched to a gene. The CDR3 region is CSVALRLAEGTDTQYF. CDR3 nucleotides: TGCAGCGTTGCCCTGAGACTAGCTGAGGGCACAGATACGCAGTATTTT.

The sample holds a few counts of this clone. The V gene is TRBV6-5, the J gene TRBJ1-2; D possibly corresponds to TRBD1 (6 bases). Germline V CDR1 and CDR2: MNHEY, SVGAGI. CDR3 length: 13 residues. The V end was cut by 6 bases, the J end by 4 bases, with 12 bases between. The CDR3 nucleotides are TGTGCCAGCAGCCCGGGGGCGAGCTATGGCTACACCTTC. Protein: CASSPGASYGYTF.

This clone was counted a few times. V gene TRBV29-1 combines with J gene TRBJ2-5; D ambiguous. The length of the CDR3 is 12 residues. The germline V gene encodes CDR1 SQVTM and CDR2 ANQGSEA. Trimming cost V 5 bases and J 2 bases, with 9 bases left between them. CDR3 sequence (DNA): TGCAGCGTTTCACCCGGGCAAGAGACCCAGTACTTC. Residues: CSVSPGQETQYF. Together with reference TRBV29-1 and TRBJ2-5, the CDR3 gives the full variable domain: SAVISQKPSRDICQRGTSLTIQCQVDSQVTMMFWYRQQPGQSLTLIATANQGSEATYESGFVIDKFPISRPNLTFSTLTVSNMSPEDSSIYLCSVSPGQETQYFGPGTRLLVL.

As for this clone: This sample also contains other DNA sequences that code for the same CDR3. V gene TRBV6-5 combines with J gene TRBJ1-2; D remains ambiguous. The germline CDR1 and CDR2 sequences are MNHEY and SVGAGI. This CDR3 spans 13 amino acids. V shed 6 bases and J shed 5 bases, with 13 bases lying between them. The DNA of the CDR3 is TGTGCCAGCAGCCCCGGCGCAGATTATGGCTACACCTTC. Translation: CASSPGADYGYTF.

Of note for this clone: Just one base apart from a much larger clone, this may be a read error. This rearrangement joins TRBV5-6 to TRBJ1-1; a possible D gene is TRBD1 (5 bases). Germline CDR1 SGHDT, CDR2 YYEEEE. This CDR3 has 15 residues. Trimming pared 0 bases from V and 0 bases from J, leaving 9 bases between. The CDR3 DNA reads TGTGCCAGCAGCTTGGATCCAGGGATGAACACTGAAGCTTTCTTT. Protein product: CASSLDPGMNTEAFF.

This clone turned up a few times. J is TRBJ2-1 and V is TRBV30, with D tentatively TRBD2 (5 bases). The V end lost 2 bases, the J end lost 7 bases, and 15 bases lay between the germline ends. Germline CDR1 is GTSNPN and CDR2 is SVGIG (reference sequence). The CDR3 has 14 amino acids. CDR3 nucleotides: TGTGCCTGGAGTAAGCTAGCCATCACGAATGAGCAGTTCTTC. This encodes CAWSKLAITNEQFF.

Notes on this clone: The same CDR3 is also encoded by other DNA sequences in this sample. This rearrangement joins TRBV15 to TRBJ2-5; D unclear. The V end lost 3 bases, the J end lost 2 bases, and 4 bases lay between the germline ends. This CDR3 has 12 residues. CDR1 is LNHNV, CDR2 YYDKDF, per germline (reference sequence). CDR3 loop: CATSRPQETQYF. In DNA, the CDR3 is TGTGCCACCAGCAGGCCGCAAGAGACCCAGTACTTC.

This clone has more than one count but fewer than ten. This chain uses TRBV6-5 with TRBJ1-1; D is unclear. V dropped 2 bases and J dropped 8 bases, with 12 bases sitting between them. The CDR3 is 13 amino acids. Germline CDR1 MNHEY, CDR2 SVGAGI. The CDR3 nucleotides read TGTGCCAGCAGTTACGGTTTCGGGCCCGAAGCTTTCTTT. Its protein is CASSYGFGPEAFF.

The CDR3 DNA reads as TGTGCCAGCAGTAGACAGGAGCCATCCTACGAGCAGTACTTC. It codes for CASSRQEPSYEQYF. J is TRBJ2-7 and V is TRBV7-2, with a tentative D call TRBD1 (6 bases). CDR1 is SGHTA and CDR2 is FQGNSA in the germline V gene. The CDR3 is made up of 14 amino acids. V lost 6 bases to trimming and J lost 1 base, with 13 bases between them.

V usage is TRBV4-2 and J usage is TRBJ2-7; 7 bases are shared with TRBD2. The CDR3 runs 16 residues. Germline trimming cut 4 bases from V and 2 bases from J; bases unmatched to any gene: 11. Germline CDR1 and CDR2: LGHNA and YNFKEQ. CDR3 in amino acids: CASSRDRAGRAYEQYF. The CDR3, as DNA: TGTGCCAGCAGCCGGGATAGGGCGGGGAGGGCCTACGAGCAGTACTTC.

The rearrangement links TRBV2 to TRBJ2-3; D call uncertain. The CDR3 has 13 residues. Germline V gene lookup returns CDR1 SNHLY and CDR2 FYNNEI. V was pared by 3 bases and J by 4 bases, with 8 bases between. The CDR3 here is CASSEVGSDTQYF. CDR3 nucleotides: TGTGCCAGCAGTGAGGTGGGATCAGATACGCAGTATTTT.

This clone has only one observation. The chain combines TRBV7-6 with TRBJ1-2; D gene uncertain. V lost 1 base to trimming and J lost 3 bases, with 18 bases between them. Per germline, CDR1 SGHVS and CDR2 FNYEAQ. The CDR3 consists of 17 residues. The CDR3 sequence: CASSLGPAAGAHYGYTF. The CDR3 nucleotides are TGTGCCAGCAGCTTAGGCCCAGCAGCAGGCGCACACTATGGCTACACCTTC. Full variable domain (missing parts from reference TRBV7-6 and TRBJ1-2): GAGVSQSPRYKVTKRGQDVALRCDPISGHVSLYWYRQALGQGPEFLTYFNYEAQQDKSGLPNDRFSAERPEGSISTLTIQRTEQRDSAMYRCASSLGPAAGAHYGYTFGSGTRLTVV.

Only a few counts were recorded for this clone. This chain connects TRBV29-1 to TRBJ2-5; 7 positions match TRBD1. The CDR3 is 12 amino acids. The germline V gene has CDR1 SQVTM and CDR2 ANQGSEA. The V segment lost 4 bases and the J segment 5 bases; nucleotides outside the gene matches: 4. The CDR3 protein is CSVGQGAETQYF. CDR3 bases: TGCAGCGTTGGACAGGGTGCGGAGACCCAGTACTTC.

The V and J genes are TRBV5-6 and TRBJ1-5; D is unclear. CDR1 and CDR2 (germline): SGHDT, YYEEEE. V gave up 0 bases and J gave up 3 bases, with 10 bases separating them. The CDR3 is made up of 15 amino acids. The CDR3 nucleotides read TGTGCCAGCAGCTTGGCAGACGGCTACAATCAGCCCCAGCATTTT. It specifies CASSLADGYNQPQHF. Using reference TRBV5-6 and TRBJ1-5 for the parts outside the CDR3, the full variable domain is DAGVTQSPTHLIKTRGQQVTLRCSPKSGHDTVSWYQQALGQGPQFIFQYYEEEERQRGNFPDRFSGHQFPNYSSELNVNALLLGDSALYLCASSLADGYNQPQHFGDGTRLSIL.

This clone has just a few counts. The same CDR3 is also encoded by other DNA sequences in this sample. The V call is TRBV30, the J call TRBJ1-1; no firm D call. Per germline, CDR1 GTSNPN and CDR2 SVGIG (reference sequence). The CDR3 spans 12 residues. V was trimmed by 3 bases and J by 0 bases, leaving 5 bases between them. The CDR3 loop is CAWSRMNTEAFF. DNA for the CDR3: TGTGCCTGGAGCAGGATGAACACTGAAGCTTTCTTT.

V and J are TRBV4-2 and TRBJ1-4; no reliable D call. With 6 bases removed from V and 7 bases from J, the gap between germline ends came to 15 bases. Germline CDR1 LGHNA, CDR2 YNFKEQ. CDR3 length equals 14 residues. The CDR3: CASSLKRSVEKLFF. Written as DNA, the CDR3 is TGTGCCAGCAGTCTAAAAAGGTCGGTTGAAAAACTGTTTTTT.

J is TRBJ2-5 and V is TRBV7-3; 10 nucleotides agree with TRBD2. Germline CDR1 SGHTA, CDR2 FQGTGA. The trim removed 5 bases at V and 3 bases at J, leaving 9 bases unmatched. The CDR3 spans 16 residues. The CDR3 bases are TGTGCCAGCAGCGCTAGCGGGGGTGGTGGCAAAGAGACCCAGTACTTC. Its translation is CASSASGGGGKETQYF.

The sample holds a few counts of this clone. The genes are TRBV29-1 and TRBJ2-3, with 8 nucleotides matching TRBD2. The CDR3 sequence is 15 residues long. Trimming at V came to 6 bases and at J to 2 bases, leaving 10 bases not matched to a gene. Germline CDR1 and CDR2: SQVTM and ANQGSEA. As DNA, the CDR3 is TGCAGCGTAGTCATAAGCGGGGGCCTCACAGATACGCAGTATTTT. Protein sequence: CSVVISGGLTDTQYF.

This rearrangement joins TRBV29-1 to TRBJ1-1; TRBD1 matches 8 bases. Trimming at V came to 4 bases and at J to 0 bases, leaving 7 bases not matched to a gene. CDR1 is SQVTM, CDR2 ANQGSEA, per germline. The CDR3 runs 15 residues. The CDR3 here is CSVGGQVTMNTEAFF. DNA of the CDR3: TGCAGCGTTGGGGGACAGGTGACCATGAACACTGAAGCTTTCTTT. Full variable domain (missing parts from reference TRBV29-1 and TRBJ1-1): SAVISQKPSRDICQRGTSLTIQCQVDSQVTMMFWYRQQPGQSLTLIATANQGSEATYESGFVIDKFPISRPNLTFSTLTVSNMSPEDSSIYLCSVGGQVTMNTEAFFGQGTRLTVV.

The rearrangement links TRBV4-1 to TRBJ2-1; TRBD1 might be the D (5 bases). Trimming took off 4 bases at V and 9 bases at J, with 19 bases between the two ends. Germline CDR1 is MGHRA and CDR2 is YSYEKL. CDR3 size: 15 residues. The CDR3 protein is CASSPQDGRAGEQFF. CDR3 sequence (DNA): TGCGCCAGCAGCCCTCAAGACGGCAGGGCAGGTGAGCAGTTCTTC.

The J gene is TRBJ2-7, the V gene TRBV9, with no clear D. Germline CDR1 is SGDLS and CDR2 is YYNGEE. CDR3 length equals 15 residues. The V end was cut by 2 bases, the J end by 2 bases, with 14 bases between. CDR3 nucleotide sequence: TGTGCCAGCAGCGTGGACCCTCAAGTAACCTACGAGCAGTACTTC. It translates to CASSVDPQVTYEQYF.

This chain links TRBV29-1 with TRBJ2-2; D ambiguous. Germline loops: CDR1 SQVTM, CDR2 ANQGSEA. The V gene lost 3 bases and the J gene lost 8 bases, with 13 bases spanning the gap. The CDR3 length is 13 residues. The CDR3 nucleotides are TGCAGCGTTGAGAACAGCAACCGAGGGGAGCTGTTTTTT. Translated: CSVENSNRGELFF.

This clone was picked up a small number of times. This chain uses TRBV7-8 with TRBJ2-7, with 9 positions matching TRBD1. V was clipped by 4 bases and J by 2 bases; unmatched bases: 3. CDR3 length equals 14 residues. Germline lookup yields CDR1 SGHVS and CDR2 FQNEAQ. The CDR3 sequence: CASSSRTGAYEQYF. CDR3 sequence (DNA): TGTGCCAGCAGCTCCCGGACAGGGGCCTACGAGCAGTACTTC.

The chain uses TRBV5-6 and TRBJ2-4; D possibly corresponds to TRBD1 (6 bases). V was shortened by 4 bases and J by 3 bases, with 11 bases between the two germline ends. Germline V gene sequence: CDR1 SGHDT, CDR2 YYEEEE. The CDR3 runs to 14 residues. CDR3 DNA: TGTGCCAGCAGCATCTTGGACAGCAAAAACATTCAGTACTTC. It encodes CASSILDSKNIQYF.

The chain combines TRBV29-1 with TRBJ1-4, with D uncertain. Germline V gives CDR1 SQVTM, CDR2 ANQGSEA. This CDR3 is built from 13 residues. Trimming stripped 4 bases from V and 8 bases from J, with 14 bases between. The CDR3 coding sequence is TGCAGCGTTGGGGGTCCCCCGGGCGAAAAACTGTTTTTT. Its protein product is CSVGGPPGEKLFF.

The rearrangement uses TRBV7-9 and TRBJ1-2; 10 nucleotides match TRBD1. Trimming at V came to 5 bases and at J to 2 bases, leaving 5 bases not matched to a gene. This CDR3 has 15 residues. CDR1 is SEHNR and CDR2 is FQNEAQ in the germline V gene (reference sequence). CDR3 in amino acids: CASSETGGKNYGYTF. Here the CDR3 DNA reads TGTGCCAGCAGCGAGACAGGGGGCAAGAACTATGGCTACACCTTC.

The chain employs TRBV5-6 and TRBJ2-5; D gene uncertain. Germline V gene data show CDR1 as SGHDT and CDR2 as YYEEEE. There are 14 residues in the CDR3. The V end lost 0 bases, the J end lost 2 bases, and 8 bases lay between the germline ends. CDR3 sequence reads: CASSLVALQETQYF. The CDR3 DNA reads TGTGCCAGCAGCTTGGTCGCGTTACAAGAGACCCAGTACTTC.

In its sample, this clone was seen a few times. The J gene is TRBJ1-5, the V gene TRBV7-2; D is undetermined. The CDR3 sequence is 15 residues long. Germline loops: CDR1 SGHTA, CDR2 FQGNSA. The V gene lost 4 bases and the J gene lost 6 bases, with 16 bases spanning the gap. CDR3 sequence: CASSSTPAYFQPQHF. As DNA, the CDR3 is TGTGCCAGCAGCTCTACTCCCGCATATTTTCAGCCCCAGCATTTT. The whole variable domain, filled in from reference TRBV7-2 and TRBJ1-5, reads GAGVSQSPSNKVTEKGKDVELRCDPISGHTALYWYRQSLGQGLEFLIYFQGNSAPDKSGLPSDRFSAERTGGSVSTLTIQRTQQEDSAVYLCASSSTPAYFQPQHFGDGTRLSIL.